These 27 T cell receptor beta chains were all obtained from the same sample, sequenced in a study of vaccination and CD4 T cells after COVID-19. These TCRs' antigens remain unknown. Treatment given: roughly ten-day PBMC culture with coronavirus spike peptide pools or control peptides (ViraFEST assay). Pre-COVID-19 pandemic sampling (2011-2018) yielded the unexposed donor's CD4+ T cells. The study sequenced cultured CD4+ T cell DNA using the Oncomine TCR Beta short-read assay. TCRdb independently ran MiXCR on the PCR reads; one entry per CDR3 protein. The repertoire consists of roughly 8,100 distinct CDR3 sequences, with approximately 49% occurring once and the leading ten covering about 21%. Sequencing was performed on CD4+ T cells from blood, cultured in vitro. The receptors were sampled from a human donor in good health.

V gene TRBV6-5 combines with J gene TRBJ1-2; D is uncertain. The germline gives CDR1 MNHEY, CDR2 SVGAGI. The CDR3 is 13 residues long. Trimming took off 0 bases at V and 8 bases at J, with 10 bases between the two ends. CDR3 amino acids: CASSYSGSTGYTF. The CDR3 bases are TGTGCCAGCAGTTACTCGGGTTCTACCGGCTACACCTTC.

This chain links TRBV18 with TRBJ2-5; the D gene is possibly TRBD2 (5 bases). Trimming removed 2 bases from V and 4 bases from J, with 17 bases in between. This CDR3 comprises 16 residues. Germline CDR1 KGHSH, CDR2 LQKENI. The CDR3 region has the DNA TGTGCCAGCTCACCAACTCCCGCTAGCACGGTAGAGACCCAGTACTTC. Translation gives CASSPTPASTVETQYF.

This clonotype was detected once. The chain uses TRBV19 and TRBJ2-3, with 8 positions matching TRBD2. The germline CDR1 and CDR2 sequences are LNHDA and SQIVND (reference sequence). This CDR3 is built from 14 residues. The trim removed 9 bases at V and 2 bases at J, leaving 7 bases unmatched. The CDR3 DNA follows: TGTGCCAGCGGACTAGCTCTAGTCACAGATACGCAGTATTTT. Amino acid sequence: CASGLALVTDTQYF.

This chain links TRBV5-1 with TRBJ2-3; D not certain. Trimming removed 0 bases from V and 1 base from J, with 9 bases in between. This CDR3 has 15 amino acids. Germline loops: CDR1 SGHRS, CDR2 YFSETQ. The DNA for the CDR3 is TGCGCCAGCAGCTTGGTAGGGTCGGGCACAGATACGCAGTATTTT. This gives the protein CASSLVGSGTDTQYF.

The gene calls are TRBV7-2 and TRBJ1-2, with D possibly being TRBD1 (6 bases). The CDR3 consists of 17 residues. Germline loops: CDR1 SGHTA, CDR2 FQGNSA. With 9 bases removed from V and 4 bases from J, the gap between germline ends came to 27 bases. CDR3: CASGRGGQAIGGYGYTF. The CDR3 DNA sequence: TGTGCCAGTGGCCGGGGGGGGCAGGCCATAGGAGGCTATGGCTACACCTTC.

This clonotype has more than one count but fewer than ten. The CDR3 DNA reads TGTGCCAGCAGCTTAGATGGCAGAATGAACACTGAAGCTTTCTTT. This codes for CASSLDGRMNTEAFF. The J gene is TRBJ1-1, the V gene TRBV7-2, with D uncertain. Deletions cut 1 base from V and 0 bases from J, with 9 bases between. This CDR3 contains 15 residues. Germline V gene lookup returns CDR1 SGHTA and CDR2 FQGNSA.

CDR3 sequence reads: CATSAKLAGRGSYNEQFF. The DNA of the CDR3 is TGTGCCACCAGTGCTAAACTAGCGGGGAGGGGGTCCTACAATGAGCAGTTCTTC. This sequence joins TRBV24-1 and TRBJ2-1, with 10 positions matching TRBD2. Germline values: CDR1 KGHDR, CDR2 SFDVKD. The CDR3 covers 18 residues. V trimming: 5 bases; J trimming: 1 base; junction bases outside the gene matches: 10.

The CDR3 here is CASSLGGLAGKTYEQYF. CDR3 sequence (DNA): TGTGCCAGCAGCTTAGGAGGACTAGCGGGCAAAACCTACGAGCAGTACTTC. This chain links TRBV7-6 with TRBJ2-7; TRBD2 agrees at 11 bases. The CDR3 consists of 17 residues. V was pared by 1 base and J by 2 bases, with 7 bases of the junction left unmatched. Per germline, CDR1 SGHVS and CDR2 FNYEAQ.

The CDR3 sequence: CASTHRDRDDEQYF. CDR3 in DNA: TGTGCCAGCACCCACCGGGACAGGGATGACGAGCAGTACTTC. The J gene is TRBJ2-7, the V gene TRBV7-7; 9 positions match TRBD1. J lost 5 bases, V lost 7 bases, and 9 bases had no gene match. The CDR3 totals 14 residues. CDR1 SSHAT and CDR2 FNYEAQ come from the germline V gene (reference sequence).

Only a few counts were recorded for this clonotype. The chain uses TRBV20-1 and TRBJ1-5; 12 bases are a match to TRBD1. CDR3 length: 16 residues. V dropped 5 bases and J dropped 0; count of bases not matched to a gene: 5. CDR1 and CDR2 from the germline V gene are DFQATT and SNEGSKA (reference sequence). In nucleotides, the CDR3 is TGCAGTGCTGAGGGACAGGGGGCGTTTAGCAATCAGCCCCAGCATTTT. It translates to CSAEGQGAFSNQPQHF.

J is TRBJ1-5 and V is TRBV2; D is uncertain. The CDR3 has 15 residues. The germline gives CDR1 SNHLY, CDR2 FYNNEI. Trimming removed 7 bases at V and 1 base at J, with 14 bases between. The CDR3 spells CASTFKWRSNQPQHF. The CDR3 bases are TGTGCCAGCACGTTTAAGTGGAGAAGCAATCAGCCCCAGCATTTT.

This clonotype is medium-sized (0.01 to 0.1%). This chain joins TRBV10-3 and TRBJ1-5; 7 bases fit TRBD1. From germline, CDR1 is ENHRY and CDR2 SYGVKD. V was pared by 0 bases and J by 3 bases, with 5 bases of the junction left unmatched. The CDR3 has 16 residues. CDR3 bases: TGTGCCATCAGTGAGTCCGGCAGGGGGATCAATCAGCCCCAGCATTTT. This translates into CAISESGRGINQPQHF.

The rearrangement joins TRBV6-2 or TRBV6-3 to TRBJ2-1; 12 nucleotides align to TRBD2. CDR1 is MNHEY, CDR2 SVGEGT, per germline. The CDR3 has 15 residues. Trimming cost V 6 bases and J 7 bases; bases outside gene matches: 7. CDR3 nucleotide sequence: TGTGCCAGCAGCTCTAGCGGGGGGGCGGGGAATGAGCAGTTCTTC. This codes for CASSSSGGAGNEQFF.

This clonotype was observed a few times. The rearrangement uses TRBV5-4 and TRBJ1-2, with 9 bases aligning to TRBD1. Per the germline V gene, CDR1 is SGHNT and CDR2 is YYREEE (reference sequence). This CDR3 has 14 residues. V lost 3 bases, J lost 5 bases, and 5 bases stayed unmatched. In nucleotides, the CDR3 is TGTGCCAGCAGCTGGACAGGGGCACGGTATGGCTACACCTTC. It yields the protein CASSWTGARYGYTF.

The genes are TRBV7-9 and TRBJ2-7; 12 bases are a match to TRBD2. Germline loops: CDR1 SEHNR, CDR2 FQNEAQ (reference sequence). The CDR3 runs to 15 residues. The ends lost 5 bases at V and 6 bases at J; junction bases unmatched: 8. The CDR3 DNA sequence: TGTGCCAGCAGCCGCGCCTCGACTAGCGGGAGCGAGCAGTACTTC. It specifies CASSRASTSGSEQYF.

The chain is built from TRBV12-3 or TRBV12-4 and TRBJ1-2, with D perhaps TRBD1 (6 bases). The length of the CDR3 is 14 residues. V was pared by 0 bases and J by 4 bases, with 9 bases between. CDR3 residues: CASSLAARGYGYTF. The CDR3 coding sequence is TGTGCCAGCAGTTTAGCCGCCAGGGGCTATGGCTACACCTTC.

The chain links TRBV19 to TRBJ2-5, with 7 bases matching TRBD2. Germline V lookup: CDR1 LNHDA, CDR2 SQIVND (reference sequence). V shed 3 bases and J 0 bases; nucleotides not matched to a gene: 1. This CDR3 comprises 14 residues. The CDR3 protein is CASSIGGNQETQYF. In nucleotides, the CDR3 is TGTGCCAGTAGTATCGGGGGGAACCAAGAGACCCAGTACTTC.

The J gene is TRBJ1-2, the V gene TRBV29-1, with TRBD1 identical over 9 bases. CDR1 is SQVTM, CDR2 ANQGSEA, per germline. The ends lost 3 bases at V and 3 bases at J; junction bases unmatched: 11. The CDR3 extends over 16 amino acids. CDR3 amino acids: CSVEGQGGVGDYGYTF. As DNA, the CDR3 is TGCAGCGTTGAGGGACAGGGAGGTGTGGGGGACTATGGCTACACCTTC.

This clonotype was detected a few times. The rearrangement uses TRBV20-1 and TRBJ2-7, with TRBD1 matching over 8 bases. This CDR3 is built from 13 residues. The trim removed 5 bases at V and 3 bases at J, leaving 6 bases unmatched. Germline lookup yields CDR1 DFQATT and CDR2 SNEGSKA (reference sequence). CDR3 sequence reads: CSAAGQGDYEQYF. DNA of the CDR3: TGCAGTGCTGCTGGACAGGGCGACTACGAGCAGTACTTC.

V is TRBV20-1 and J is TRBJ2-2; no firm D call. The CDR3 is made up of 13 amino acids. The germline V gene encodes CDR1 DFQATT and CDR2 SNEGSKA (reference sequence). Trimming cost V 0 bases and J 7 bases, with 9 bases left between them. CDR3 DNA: TGCAGTGCTAGAGATCCGCAAAGCGGGGAGCTGTTTTTT. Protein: CSARDPQSGELFF.

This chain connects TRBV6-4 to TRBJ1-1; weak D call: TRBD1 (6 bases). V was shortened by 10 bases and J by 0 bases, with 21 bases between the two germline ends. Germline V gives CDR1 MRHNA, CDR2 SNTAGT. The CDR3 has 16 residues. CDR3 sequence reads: CATSGGGWGMNTEAFF. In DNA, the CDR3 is TGTGCCACCTCAGGAGGGGGATGGGGGATGAACACTGAAGCTTTCTTT.

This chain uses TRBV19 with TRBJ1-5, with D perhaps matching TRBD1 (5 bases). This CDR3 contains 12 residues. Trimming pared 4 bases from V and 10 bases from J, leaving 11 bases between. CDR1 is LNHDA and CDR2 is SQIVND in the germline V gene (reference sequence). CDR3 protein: CASSRLGEPQHF. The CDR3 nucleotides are TGTGCCAGTAGTAGGCTGGGGGAACCCCAGCATTTT.

CDR3 in amino acids: CATSRDRLEAFF. CDR3 bases: TGTGCCACCAGCAGAGATAGGTTGGAAGCTTTCTTT. This sequence joins TRBV15 and TRBJ1-1, with D unclear. V was pared by 0 bases and J by 8 bases, with 7 bases between. Germline V lookup: CDR1 LNHNV, CDR2 YYDKDF (reference sequence). CDR3 size: 12 residues.

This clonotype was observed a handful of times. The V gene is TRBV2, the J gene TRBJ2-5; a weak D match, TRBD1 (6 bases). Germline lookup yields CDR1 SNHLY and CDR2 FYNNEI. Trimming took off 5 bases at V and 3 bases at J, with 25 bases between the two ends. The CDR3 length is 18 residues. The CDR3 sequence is CASSSAPKGTSDKETQYF. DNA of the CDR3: TGTGCCAGCAGTTCGGCTCCTAAAGGGACATCCGATAAAGAGACCCAGTACTTC.

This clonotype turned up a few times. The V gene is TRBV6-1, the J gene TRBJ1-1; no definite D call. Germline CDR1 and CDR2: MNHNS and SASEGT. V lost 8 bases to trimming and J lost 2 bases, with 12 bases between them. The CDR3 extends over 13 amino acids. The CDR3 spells CASSPPGNTEAFF. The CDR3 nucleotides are TGTGCCAGCTCCCCGCCGGGAAACACTGAAGCTTTCTTT.

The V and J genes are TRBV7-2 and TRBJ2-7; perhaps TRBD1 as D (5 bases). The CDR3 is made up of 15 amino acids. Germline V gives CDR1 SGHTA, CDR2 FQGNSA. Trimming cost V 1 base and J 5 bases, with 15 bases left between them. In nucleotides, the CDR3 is TGTGCCAGCAGCTTAGAAGGGGTAGAGTGGAACGAGCAGTACTTC. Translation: CASSLEGVEWNEQYF.

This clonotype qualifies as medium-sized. CDR3 protein: CASSSDRLGIQYF. The CDR3 nucleotides are TGTGCCAGCAGTTCCGACAGATTGGGCATTCAGTACTTC. The chain is built from TRBV27 and TRBJ2-4, with D possibly TRBD1 on 5 matching bases. V was shortened by 4 bases and J by 9 bases, with 13 bases between the two germline ends. Germline V CDR1 and CDR2: MNHEY, SMNVEV (reference sequence). This CDR3 is 13 amino acids long.